Listed below are T cell receptor beta chains from one sample, sequenced in a study of T-cell reconstitution after alpha-beta-depleted transplantation in children. TCRdb re-derived calls from the PCR reads in MiXCR, one entry per CDR3 protein. The sample records about 980,000 distinct CDR3 sequences, roughly 29% being singletons. The sequencing here drew on PBMCs, mostly from graft donor cells, taken 360 days after TCRalphabeta/CD19-depleted stem cell transplant. The receptors come from a boy in the first two years of life who had a stem cell transplant for SCID, so the T cells may come from the graft donor. Each CDR3 is given with its conserved first and last residue. Each record gives: D gene, V gene, CDR3 length, clone size, J gene, CDR3 DNA, CDR3 protein. D genes are given only for firm matches. Only some rows state a clone size, as once, few, many or a class for expanded clones.

>.|TRBV15|14|few|TRBJ2-2
TGTGCCACCAGCAGTCTCAGGGACACCGGGGAGCTGTTTTTT
CATSSLRDTGELFF
>TRBD2|TRBV28|14|few|TRBJ2-1
TGTGCCAGCAGTTTATGGGGCGGGGGCAATGAGCAGTTCTTC
CASSLWGGGNEQFF
>.|TRBV11-2|17|.|TRBJ2-3
TGTGCCAGCAGCTTGAATTTCGGTCCACTGACTGGAGATACGCAGTATTTT
CASSLNFGPLTGDTQYF
>TRBD2|TRBV4-1|17|few|TRBJ2-1
TGCGCCAGCAGCCAAGTCAGCGGACTAGCGCGAGAGAGTGAGCAGTTCTTC
CASSQVSGLARESEQFF
>.|TRBV6-1|15|.|TRBJ1-1
TGTGCCAGCCGAACGGGACCGCTTATGAACACTGAAGCTTTCTTT
CASRTGPLMNTEAFF
>.|TRBV6-5|17|.|TRBJ2-2
TGTGCCAGCAGTTACTCGATCTGGCGGGGAGGCACCGGGGAGCTGTTTTTT
CASSYSIWRGGTGELFF
>TRBD1|TRBV5-5|16|.|TRBJ1-5
TGTGCCAGCAGCTGGGGAGGACAGGGACGGAATCAGCCCCAGCATTTT
CASSWGGQGRNQPQHF
>TRBD1|TRBV28|16|.|TRBJ2-7
TGTGCCAGCAGCCCCCGGGGTAAGGGGACAGCCTACGAGCAGTACTTC
CASSPRGKGTAYEQYF
>.|TRBV27|15|.|TRBJ2-1
TGTGCCAGCAGTGGGCAGGGGTCTACGGGCGATGAGCAGTTCTTC
CASSGQGSTGDEQFF
>.|TRBV7-8|14|once|TRBJ1-2
TGTGCCAGCAGCTTCCGGGAGAGCGAGGCCATGGGGACCTTC
CASSFRESEAMGTF
>.|TRBV7-9|15|.|TRBJ1-4
TGTGCCAGCAGCCCTGGTCGAACTAGCAATGAAAAACTGTTTTTT
CASSPGRTSNEKLFF
>.|TRBV12-3/TRBV12-4|14|.|TRBJ2-2
TGTGCCAGCAGTCCCTCACAGGTGACCGGGGAGCTGTTTTTT
CASSPSQVTGELFF
>.|TRBV5-1|16|few|TRBJ1-1
TGCGCCAGCAGCTTGTTTGGTGGCCGGGGGAACACTGAAGCTTTCTTT
CASSLFGGRGNTEAFF
>.|TRBV4-1|13|few|TRBJ1-1
TGCGCCAGCAGCCAAGTCATAGACGCTGAAGCTTTCTTT
CASSQVIDAEAFF
>TRBD1|TRBV29-1|13|.|TRBJ1-1
TGCAGCGTTGCTGGACAGGGGGCCGCTGAAGCTTTCTTT
CSVAGQGAAEAFF
>TRBD2|TRBV2|14|many|TRBJ2-5
TGTGCCAGCGTGAGCGGGGGGGCCGTGGAGACCCAGTACTTC
CASVSGGAVETQYF
>TRBD1|TRBV28|14|.|TRBJ2-3
TGTGCCACCCTCGGGACAGGGGTTACAGATACGCAGTATTTT
CATLGTGVTDTQYF
>.|TRBV6-5|14|few|TRBJ2-3
TGTGCCAGCAGTTATGGGCTCCACACAGATACGCAGTATTTT
CASSYGLHTDTQYF
>TRBD1|TRBV28|13|many|TRBJ2-3
TGTGCCAGCAGGAGACAGGGAACAGATACGCAGTATTTT
CASRRQGTDTQYF
>.|TRBV2|15|few|TRBJ2-5
TGTGCCAGCAGGAAGGACGGGGCCTTCCAAGAGACCCAGTACTTC
CASRKDGAFQETQYF
>TRBD1|TRBV27|15|few|TRBJ2-7
TGTGCCAGCAGACCTCGACAGGGGATCTCCTACGAGCAGTACTTC
CASRPRQGISYEQYF
>.|TRBV5-1|17|.|TRBJ2-1
TGCGCCAGCAGCTTGGGGCCATACAGAGCCCACTACAATGAGCAGTTCTTC
CASSLGPYRAHYNEQFF
>.|TRBV20-1|14|.|TRBJ1-2
TGCAGTGCGAAGTGGGGAGGGGGACCCTATGGCTACACCTTC
CSAKWGGGPYGYTF
>.|TRBV6-2/TRBV6-3|14|.|TRBJ1-1
TGTGCCAGCAAACCGGACATCCTGGCCACTGAAGCTTTCTTT
CASKPDILATEAFF
>.|TRBV4-2|15|.|TRBJ2-5
TGTGCCAGCAGCCAGGCCGCTAGACTCCAAGAGACCCAGTACTTC
CASSQAARLQETQYF
>.|TRBV12-3/TRBV12-4|13|.|TRBJ1-1
TGTGCCAGCTCCTACAACCCTAACACTGAAGCTTTCTTT
CASSYNPNTEAFF
>TRBD1|TRBV6-1|16|few|TRBJ2-3
TGTGCCAGCAGTGATGGGACAGGGACGTTCACAGATACGCAGTATTTT
CASSDGTGTFTDTQYF
>.|TRBV12-3/TRBV12-4|14|.|TRBJ1-1
TGTGCCAGCAGTCCATTCCCGGGTGGGACTGAAGCTTTCTTT
CASSPFPGGTEAFF
>TRBD1|TRBV7-2|15|.|TRBJ1-1
TGTGCCAGCAGCTTATGGGACAGGGGGGAAACTGAAGCTTTCTTT
CASSLWDRGETEAFF